This T cell receptor (beta chain) originates from a study of T cell responses to AZD1222 COVID-19 vaccine. Points from the study as a whole: Targeting of unmutated variant regions was reportedly seen in nearly half of spike-specific TCRs. Elevations in Spike-specific TCR breadth and depth followed administration of two AZD1222 doses. Researchers report vaccine-associated CD4 TCRs spanning spike, with dominance at 160-218 and 743-854. Baseline serology detected seropositivity in only five or six AZD1222 recipients.

Profiled with immunoSEQ multiplex PCR; TCRdb holds only in-frame clones, not every one. Of around 140,000 clones listed, about 86% were seen once; the top ten hold around 5.1%. Comments on this clone: Its antigen is not known.

CDR1 and CDR2 from the germline V gene are DFQATT and SNEGSKA (reference sequence). The CDR3 runs 11 residues. The junction had 2 bases not matched to a gene; V was cut back by 6 bases and J by 7 bases. The material was peripheral blood, obtained 28 days after the second AZD1222 dose. The TCR originated in an adult who received the AZD1222 COVID-19 vaccine. V is TRBV20-1 and J is TRBJ1-5; the match to TRBD1 covers 8 bases. The CDR3 coding sequence is TGCAGTGCCTCAGGGGGCCAGCCCCAGCATTTT. Its translation: CSASGGQPQHF.